This is a list of T cell receptor beta chains from one sample in a study of beta chain features in type 1 diabetes. The assay was immunoSEQ multiplex PCR, and TCRdb's table has in-frame clones only and misses some. The sample has 150,000 to 200,000 clones; 9% are singletons. The sequencing sample was made of central memory CD4+ T cells from blood. The receptors stem from a woman younger than 45 with type 1 diabetes. CDR3s include the opening cysteine and the closing phenylalanine or tryptophan. Fields, in order: J gene, V gene, clone size, D gene, CDR3 DNA, CDR3 protein. A D gene is named only where the DNA matches it firmly. Not every row has a clone size; where given, it reads once, few, many or a size class.

J gene: TRBJ2-1
V gene: TRBV7-9
clone size: many
D gene: -
CDR3 DNA: TGTGCCAGCAGTTGGGAGGTGAATGAGCAGTTCTTC
CDR3 protein: CASSWEVNEQFF

J gene: TRBJ1-5
V gene: TRBV18
clone size: few
D gene: TRBD1
CDR3 DNA: TGTGCCAGCTCATCACAGGGGATTAGCAATCAGCCCCAGCATTTT
CDR3 protein: CASSSQGISNQPQHF

J gene: TRBJ1-1
V gene: TRBV6-5
clone size: -
D gene: TRBD1
CDR3 DNA: TGTGCCAGCAGTTACTTGGGGGACAGGTCTCGGTCAGCTTTCTTT
CDR3 protein: CASSYLGDRSRSAFF

J gene: TRBJ2-3
V gene: TRBV28
clone size: few
D gene: -
CDR3 DNA: TGTGCCAGCAGTCCCCGTGGCGGAAGCACAGATACGCAGTATTTT
CDR3 protein: CASSPRGGSTDTQYF

J gene: TRBJ2-7
V gene: TRBV27
clone size: -
D gene: -
CDR3 DNA: TGTGCCAGCAGTTTATCGTGGCAGGGTGGCGAGCAGTACTTC
CDR3 protein: CASSLSWQGGEQYF

J gene: TRBJ2-1
V gene: TRBV30
clone size: -
D gene: -
CDR3 DNA: TGTGCCTGGAGCCGCCAGAACAGGCCCGCCGGTGAGCAGTTCTTC
CDR3 protein: CAWSRQNRPAGEQFF

J gene: TRBJ2-3
V gene: TRBV19
clone size: -
D gene: -
CDR3 DNA: TGTGCCAGTAGCCGGACAGATAGCACAGATACGCAGTATTTT
CDR3 protein: CASSRTDSTDTQYF

J gene: TRBJ2-2
V gene: TRBV2
clone size: -
D gene: TRBD1
CDR3 DNA: TGTGCCAGCAGTGAAGCCGCAGGGGGAAGGGCCGGGGAGCTGTTTTTT
CDR3 protein: CASSEAAGGRAGELFF

J gene: TRBJ1-1
V gene: TRBV5-1
clone size: few
D gene: -
CDR3 DNA: TGCGCCAGCAGCTCTGAGTCGGGAGGGACTGAAGCTTTCTTT
CDR3 protein: CASSSESGGTEAFF

J gene: TRBJ2-4
V gene: TRBV28
clone size: -
D gene: TRBD2
CDR3 DNA: TGTGCCAGCAGTTTAATGTCTAGCGGGAGTTGGAACATTCAGTACTTC
CDR3 protein: CASSLMSSGSWNIQYF

J gene: TRBJ2-2
V gene: TRBV18
clone size: -
D gene: -
CDR3 DNA: TGTGCCAGCTCGCGGACAGACCGTATCACCGGGGAGCTGTTTTTT
CDR3 protein: CASSRTDRITGELFF

J gene: TRBJ2-1
V gene: TRBV6-4
clone size: -
D gene: TRBD1
CDR3 DNA: TGTGCCAGCAGTGTTCAGGGGGTTGCCGAGCAGTTCTTC
CDR3 protein: CASSVQGVAEQFF

J gene: TRBJ2-7
V gene: TRBV6-6
clone size: -
D gene: -
CDR3 DNA: TGTGCCAGCAGTTACTCGACTGGGAGAGAGCAGTACTTC
CDR3 protein: CASSYSTGREQYF

J gene: TRBJ1-1
V gene: TRBV11-1
clone size: few
D gene: -
CDR3 DNA: TGTGCCAGCAGCTTTGAGGGGAACACTGAAGCTTTCTTT
CDR3 protein: CASSFEGNTEAFF

J gene: TRBJ2-3
V gene: TRBV10-3
clone size: -
D gene: TRBD2
CDR3 DNA: TGTGCCATCAGAGCGGGACTAGCGGAGGACACAGATACGCAGTATTTT
CDR3 protein: CAIRAGLAEDTDTQYF

J gene: TRBJ1-1
V gene: TRBV7-2
clone size: -
D gene: -
CDR3 DNA: TGTGCCAGCAGCTTAGAAGCGGGCAGGAACACTGAAGCTTTCTTT
CDR3 protein: CASSLEAGRNTEAFF

J gene: TRBJ1-4
V gene: TRBV5-1
clone size: -
D gene: -
CDR3 DNA: TGCGCCAGCAGCCGCGACTCTAATGAAAAACTGTTTTTT
CDR3 protein: CASSRDSNEKLFF

J gene: TRBJ2-5
V gene: TRBV29-1
clone size: few
D gene: TRBD1
CDR3 DNA: TGCAGCGTTGCAGGACAGGGCCTAGAGACCCAGTACTTC
CDR3 protein: CSVAGQGLETQYF

J gene: TRBJ2-3
V gene: TRBV7-9
clone size: few
D gene: TRBD1
CDR3 DNA: TGTGCCAGCAGCTGGGGACAGGGGACGGATACGCAGTATTTT
CDR3 protein: CASSWGQGTDTQYF

J gene: TRBJ2-3
V gene: TRBV29-1
clone size: few
D gene: -
CDR3 DNA: TGCAGCGTTCTCGAATCAGGGACAACCTCTAGCACAGATACGCAGTATTTT
CDR3 protein: CSVLESGTTSSTDTQYF

J gene: TRBJ2-5
V gene: TRBV29-1
clone size: -
D gene: -
CDR3 DNA: TGCAGCGTCGTCAGACAAGAGACCCAGTACTTC
CDR3 protein: CSVVRQETQYF

J gene: TRBJ2-4
V gene: TRBV29-1
clone size: -
D gene: TRBD2
CDR3 DNA: TGCAGCGTTGTGACAGCGGGAGTGGGGGACATTCAGTACTTC
CDR3 protein: CSVVTAGVGDIQYF